The 15 T cell receptor beta chains given below trace back to one sample, sequenced in a study of PD-1 blockade in classical Hodgkin lymphoma. Time point described: cycle 4 day 1 (C4D1), after 5 to 7 weeks of nivolumab. Brentuximab vedotin exposure varied among the patients, all of whom had relapsed after autologous stem cell transplantation. This table comes from immunoSEQ multiplex PCR, and its TCRdb copy is limited to in-frame clones, with some not included. This table holds some 52,000 clones, approximately 86% found once. Sequencing used peripheral blood mononuclear cells (PBMCs), obtained before the fourth cycle of nivolumab. The source of these receptors is a human donor with classical Hodgkin lymphoma.

V and J are TRBV7-6 and TRBJ1-1; D remains ambiguous. V shed 2 bases and J shed 0 bases, with 7 bases lying between them. Germline CDR1 SGHVS, CDR2 FNYEAQ. The CDR3 loop spans 14 amino acids. DNA of the CDR3: TGTGCCAGCAGCTTACTACAGTTGAACACTGAAGCTTTCTTT. Translated: CASSLLQLNTEAFF.

The rearrangement joins TRBV10-1 to TRBJ2-5; a possible D gene is TRBD2 (6 bases). The DNA end is a closer match to TRBJ2-7, so the J assignment may be wrong. Looked up from germline, CDR1 is WNHNN and CDR2 is SYGVQD (reference sequence). This CDR3 is built from 13 residues. Written as DNA, the CDR3 is TGCGCCAGCAGCCATCGGGACTTCGACGAGCAGTACTTC. It encodes CASSHRDFDEQYF.

This rearrangement joins TRBV11-1 to TRBJ2-3, with a tentative D call TRBD2 (7 bases). The CDR3 loop spans 14 amino acids. Looked up from germline, CDR1 is SGHAT and CDR2 is FQDESV (reference sequence). The germline V and J ends were trimmed by 5 bases and 5 bases, with 14 bases remaining between them. The CDR3 loop reads CASSLGGGRDTQYF. The CDR3 DNA reads TGTGCCAGCAGCCTAGGGGGGGGAAGAGATACGCAGTATTTT.

On this clone itself: Additional DNA sequences in this sample encode the identical CDR3. The chain employs TRBV5-6 and TRBJ2-3, with D uncertain. Trimming shortened V by 0 bases and J by 4 bases, and 3 bases separated the two germline ends. Germline loops: CDR1 SGHDT, CDR2 YYEEEE. The CDR3 runs to 12 residues. The CDR3, as DNA: TGTGCCAGCAGCTTGGTTGCAGATACGCAGTATTTT. The encoded protein is CASSLVADTQYF.

This chain joins TRBV2 and TRBJ2-7; 7 positions agree with TRBD1. Germline lookup yields CDR1 SNHLY and CDR2 FYNNEI. The J segment lost 4 bases and the V segment lost 5 bases, leaving 17 bases of the junction unmatched. The CDR3 is 17 amino acids. For the CDR3, the DNA is TGTGCCAGCAGTCAGACAGGGTGGGGTTTTGATTCTTACGAGCAGTACTTC. The encoded protein is CASSQTGWGFDSYEQYF. The complete variable domain, with remaining parts taken from reference TRBV2 and TRBJ2-7, reads EPEVTQTPSHQVTQMGQEVILRCVPISNHLYFYWYRQILGQKVEFLVSFYNNEISEKSEIFDDQFSVERPDGSNFTLKIRSTKLEDSAMYFCASSQTGWGFDSYEQYFGPGTRLTVT.

This chain uses TRBV5-1 with TRBJ2-7; 10 positions agree with TRBD1. This CDR3 contains 16 residues. Germline CDR1 SGHRS, CDR2 YFSETQ. The V and J ends lost 0 bases and 3 bases, in that order; junction bases with no gene match: 6. The CDR3 protein is CASSLGDRGLGYEQYF. CDR3 nucleotide sequence: TGCGCCAGCAGCTTGGGGGACAGGGGACTGGGCTACGAGCAGTACTTC.

The chain joins TRBV28 to TRBJ1-1, with D perhaps TRBD1 (6 bases). The CDR3 has 15 residues. Germline CDR1 reads MDHEN; CDR2 reads SYDVKM. The V and J ends lost 5 bases and 4 bases respectively, with 17 bases between them. The CDR3 nucleotides are TGTGCCAGCAGTGAGCAGGGGAGTATTGGCACTGAAGCTTTCTTT. Its protein is CASSEQGSIGTEAFF.

V gene TRBV28 combines with J gene TRBJ1-4, with D maybe TRBD1 (6 bases). CDR1 is MDHEN and CDR2 is SYDVKM in the germline V gene. This CDR3 region has 16 residues. V lost 2 bases and J 3 bases, leaving 13 bases between the germline ends. CDR3 DNA sequence: TGTGCCAGCAGTTTAATTTTCCAGGGGCCTAATGAAAAACTGTTTTTT. It encodes CASSLIFQGPNEKLFF.

This chain uses TRBV7-2 with TRBJ2-1; TRBD2 aligns across 14 bases. Germline lookup yields CDR1 SGHTA and CDR2 FQGNSA. The V segment lost 2 bases and the J segment 16 bases; nucleotides outside the gene matches: 7. This CDR3 has 14 amino acids. The CDR3 nucleotides read TGTGCCAGCAGCTTAACGGGACTAGCGGGAGTGTTATTCTTC. Protein product: CASSLTGLAGVLFF. The full variable domain, in which reference TRBV7-2 and TRBJ2-1 provide the parts outside the CDR3, is GAGVSQSPSNKVTEKGKDVELRCDPISGHTALYWYRQSLGQGLEFLIYFQGNSAPDKSGLPSDRFSAERTGGSVSTLTIQRTQQEDSAVYLCASSLTGLAGVLFFGPGTRLTVL.

The genes are TRBV5-1 and TRBJ2-7; D is possibly TRBD2 (5 bases). Trimming stripped 5 bases from V and 5 bases from J, with 14 bases between. The CDR3 length is 13 residues. CDR1 and CDR2 (germline): SGHRS, YFSETQ. The chain's CDR3 is CASSRSGTNEQYF. CDR3 nucleotide sequence: TGCGCCAGCAGTAGATCGGGAACCAACGAGCAGTACTTC.

This rearrangement joins TRBV11-2 to TRBJ1-2, with 9 nucleotides matching TRBD1. Germline V lookup: CDR1 SGHAT, CDR2 FQNNGV. The CDR3 runs 13 residues. V was clipped by 5 bases and J by 7 bases; unmatched bases: 5. In DNA form, the CDR3 reads TGTGCCAGCAGCCGGGACAGGGTACTTGGCTACACCTTC. Translated: CASSRDRVLGYTF.

The chain couples TRBV19 to TRBJ1-5, with a weak D call TRBD1 (6 bases). The CDR3 covers 15 residues. The V gene lost 6 bases and the J gene lost 0 bases, with 12 bases spanning the gap. Germline assignment: CDR1 LNHDA and CDR2 SQIVND (reference sequence). CDR3 residues: CASSDGQISNQPQHF. The CDR3 DNA is TGTGCCAGTAGCGATGGACAGATTAGCAATCAGCCCCAGCATTTT.

This chain links TRBV9 with TRBJ2-2; D unclear. Germline assignment: CDR1 SGDLS and CDR2 YYNGEE. The CDR3 loop spans 15 amino acids. Trimming removed 2 bases at V and 0 bases at J, with 8 bases between. In nucleotides, the CDR3 is TGTGCCAGCAGCGTTGGGGAAACGAACACCGGGGAGCTGTTTTTT. Translation: CASSVGETNTGELFF.

This rearrangement joins TRBV6-5 to TRBJ2-7; unclear D gene. Germline CDR1 is MNHEY and CDR2 is SVGAGI. V lost 8 bases, J lost 4 bases, and 9 bases lay in between. The CDR3 spans 11 residues. CDR3 loop: CASYRWYEQYF. DNA of the CDR3: TGTGCCAGCTATCGGTGGTACGAGCAGTACTTC.

This clone was counted a few times. The DNA of the CDR3 is TGTGCCAGCAGTTTATTACGGCAGGGGCGGAATGAAAAACTGTTTTTT. Its protein is CASSLLRQGRNEKLFF. The genes are TRBV28 and TRBJ1-4; D possibly corresponds to TRBD1 (6 bases). The germline V and J ends were trimmed by 1 base and 5 bases, with 14 bases remaining between them. CDR1 MDHEN and CDR2 SYDVKM come from the germline V gene. This CDR3 has 16 amino acids.